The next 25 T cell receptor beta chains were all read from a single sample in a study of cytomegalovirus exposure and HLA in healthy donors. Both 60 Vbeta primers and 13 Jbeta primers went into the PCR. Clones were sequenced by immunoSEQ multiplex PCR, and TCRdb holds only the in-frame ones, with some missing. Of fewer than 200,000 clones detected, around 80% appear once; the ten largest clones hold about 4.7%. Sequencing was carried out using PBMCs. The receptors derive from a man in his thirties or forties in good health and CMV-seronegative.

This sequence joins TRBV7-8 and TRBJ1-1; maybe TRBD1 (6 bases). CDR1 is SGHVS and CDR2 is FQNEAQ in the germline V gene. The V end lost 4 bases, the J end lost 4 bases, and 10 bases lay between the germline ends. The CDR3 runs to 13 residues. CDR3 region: CASSSYRVTEAFF. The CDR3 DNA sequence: TGTGCCAGCAGCTCCTACAGGGTCACTGAAGCTTTCTTT.

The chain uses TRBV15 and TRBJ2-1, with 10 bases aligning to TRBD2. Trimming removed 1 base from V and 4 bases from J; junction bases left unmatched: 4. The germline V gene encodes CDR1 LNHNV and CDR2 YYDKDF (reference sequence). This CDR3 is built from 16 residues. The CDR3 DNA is TGTGCCACCAGCAGAGCGGCTAGCGGGAGTTACAATGAGCAGTTCTTC. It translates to CATSRAASGSYNEQFF.

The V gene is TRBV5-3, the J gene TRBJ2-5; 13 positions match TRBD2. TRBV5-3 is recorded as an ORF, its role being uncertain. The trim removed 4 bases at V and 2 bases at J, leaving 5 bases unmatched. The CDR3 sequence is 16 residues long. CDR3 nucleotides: TGTGCCAGAAGCATCGGACTAGCGGGGGTTCAAGAGACCCAGTACTTC. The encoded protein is CARSIGLAGVQETQYF.

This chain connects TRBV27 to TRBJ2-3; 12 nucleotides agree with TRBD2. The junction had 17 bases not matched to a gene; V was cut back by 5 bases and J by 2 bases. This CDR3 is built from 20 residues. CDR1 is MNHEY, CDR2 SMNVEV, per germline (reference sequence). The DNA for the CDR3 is TGTGCCAGCAGTCCCGAGGAGGGACTAGCGGGCGGAATTCTCACAGATACGCAGTATTTT. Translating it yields CASSPEEGLAGGILTDTQYF.

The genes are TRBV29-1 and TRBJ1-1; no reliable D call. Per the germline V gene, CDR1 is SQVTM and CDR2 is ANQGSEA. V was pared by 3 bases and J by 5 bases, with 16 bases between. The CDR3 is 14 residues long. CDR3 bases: TGCAGCGTTGATAGGCGGGGTACGGGAACTGAAGCTTTCTTT. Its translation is CSVDRRGTGTEAFF.

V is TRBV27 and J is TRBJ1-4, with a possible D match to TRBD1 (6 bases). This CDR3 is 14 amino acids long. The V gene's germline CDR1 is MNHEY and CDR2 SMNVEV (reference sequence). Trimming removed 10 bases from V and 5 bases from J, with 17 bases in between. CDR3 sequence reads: CATSPGTPNEKLFF. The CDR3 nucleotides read TGTGCCACCTCCCCCGGGACACCGAATGAAAAACTGTTTTTT.

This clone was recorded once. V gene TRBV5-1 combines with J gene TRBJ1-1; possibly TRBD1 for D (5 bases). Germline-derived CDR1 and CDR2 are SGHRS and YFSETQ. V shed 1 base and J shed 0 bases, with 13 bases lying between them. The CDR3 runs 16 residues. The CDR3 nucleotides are TGCGCCAGCAGCTTGATGCATGCAGGGATGAACACTGAAGCTTTCTTT. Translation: CASSLMHAGMNTEAFF.

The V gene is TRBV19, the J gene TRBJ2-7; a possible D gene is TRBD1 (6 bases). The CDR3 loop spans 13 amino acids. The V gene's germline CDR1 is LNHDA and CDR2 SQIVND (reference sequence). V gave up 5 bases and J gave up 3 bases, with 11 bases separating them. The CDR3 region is CASSFEDSYEQYF. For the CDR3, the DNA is TGTGCCAGTAGTTTTGAGGACAGCTACGAGCAGTACTTC. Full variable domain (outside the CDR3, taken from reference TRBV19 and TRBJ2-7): DGGITQSPKYLFRKEGQNVTLSCEQNLNHDAMYWYRQDPGQGLRLIYYSQIVNDFQKGDIAEGYSVSREKKESFPLTVTSAQKNPTAFYLCASSFEDSYEQYFGPGTRLTVT.

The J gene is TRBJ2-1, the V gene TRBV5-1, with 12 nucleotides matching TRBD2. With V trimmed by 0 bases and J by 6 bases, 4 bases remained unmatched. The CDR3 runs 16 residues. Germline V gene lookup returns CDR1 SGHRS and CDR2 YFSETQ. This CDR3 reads CASSLVTSGSINEQFF. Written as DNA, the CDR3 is TGCGCCAGCAGCTTGGTGACTAGCGGGAGTATCAATGAGCAGTTCTTC.

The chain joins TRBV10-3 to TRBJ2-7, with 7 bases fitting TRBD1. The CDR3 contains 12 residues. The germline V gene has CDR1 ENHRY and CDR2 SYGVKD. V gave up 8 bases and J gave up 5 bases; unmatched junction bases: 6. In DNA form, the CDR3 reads TGTGCCATCGGTCGTGGGACAGACGAGCAGTACTTC. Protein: CAIGRGTDEQYF.

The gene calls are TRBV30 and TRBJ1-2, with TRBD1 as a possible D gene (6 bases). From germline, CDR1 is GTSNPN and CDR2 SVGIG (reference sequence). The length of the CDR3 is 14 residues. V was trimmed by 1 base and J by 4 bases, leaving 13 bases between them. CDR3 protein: CAWSADRRVYGYTF. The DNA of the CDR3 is TGTGCCTGGAGTGCGGACAGACGCGTCTATGGCTACACCTTC.

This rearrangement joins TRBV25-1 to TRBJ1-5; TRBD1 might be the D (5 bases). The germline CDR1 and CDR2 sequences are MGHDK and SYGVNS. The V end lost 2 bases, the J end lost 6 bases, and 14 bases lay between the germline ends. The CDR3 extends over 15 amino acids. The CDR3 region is CASSEGRRGGQPQHF. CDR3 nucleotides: TGTGCCAGCAGTGAAGGTAGAAGGGGTGGTCAGCCCCAGCATTTT.

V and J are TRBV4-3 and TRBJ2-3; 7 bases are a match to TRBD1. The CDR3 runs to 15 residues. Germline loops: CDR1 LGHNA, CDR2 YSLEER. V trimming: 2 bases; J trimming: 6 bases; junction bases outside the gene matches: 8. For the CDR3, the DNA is TGCGCCAGCAGCCAACTAGGGGGCCTGAGGGATACGCAGTATTTT. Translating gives CASSQLGGLRDTQYF.

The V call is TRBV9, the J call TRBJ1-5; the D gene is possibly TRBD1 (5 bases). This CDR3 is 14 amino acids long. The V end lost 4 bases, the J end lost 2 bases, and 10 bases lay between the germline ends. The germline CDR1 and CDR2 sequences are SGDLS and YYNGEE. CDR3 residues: CASSLGGGNQPQHF. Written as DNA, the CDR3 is TGTGCCAGCAGCCTCGGGGGGGGCAATCAGCCCCAGCATTTT.

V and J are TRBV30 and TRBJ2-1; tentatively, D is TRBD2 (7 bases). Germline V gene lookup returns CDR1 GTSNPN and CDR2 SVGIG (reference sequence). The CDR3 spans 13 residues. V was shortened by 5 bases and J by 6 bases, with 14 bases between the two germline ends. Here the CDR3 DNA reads TGTGCCTGGGGGGGGGCGAGGCTCAATGAGCAGTTCTTC. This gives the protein CAWGGARLNEQFF. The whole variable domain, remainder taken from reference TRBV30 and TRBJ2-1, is SQTIHQWPATLVQPVGSPLSLECTVEGTSNPNLYWYRQAAGRGLQLLFYSVGIGQISSEVPQNLSASRPQDRQFILSSKKLLLSDSGFYLCAWGGARLNEQFFGPGTRLTVL.

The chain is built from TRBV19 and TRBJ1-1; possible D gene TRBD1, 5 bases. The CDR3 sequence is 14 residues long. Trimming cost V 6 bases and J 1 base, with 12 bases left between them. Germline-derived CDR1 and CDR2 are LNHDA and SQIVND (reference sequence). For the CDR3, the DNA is TGTGCCAGTAGGGGACTCGGTGGGAACACTGAAGCTTTCTTT. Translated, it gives CASRGLGGNTEAFF.

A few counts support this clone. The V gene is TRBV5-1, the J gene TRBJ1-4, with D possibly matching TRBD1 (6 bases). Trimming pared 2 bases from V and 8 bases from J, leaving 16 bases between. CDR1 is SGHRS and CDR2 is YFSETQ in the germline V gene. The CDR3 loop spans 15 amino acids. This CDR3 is CASSFASNRDEKLFF. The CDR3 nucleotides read TGCGCCAGCAGCTTTGCTTCCAACAGGGACGAAAAACTGTTTTTT.

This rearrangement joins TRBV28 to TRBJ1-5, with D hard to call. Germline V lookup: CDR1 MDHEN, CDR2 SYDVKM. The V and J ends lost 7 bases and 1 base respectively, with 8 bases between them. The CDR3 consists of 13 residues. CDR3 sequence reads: CASTHLSNQPQHF. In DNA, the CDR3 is TGTGCCAGCACTCACTTAAGCAATCAGCCCCAGCATTTT.

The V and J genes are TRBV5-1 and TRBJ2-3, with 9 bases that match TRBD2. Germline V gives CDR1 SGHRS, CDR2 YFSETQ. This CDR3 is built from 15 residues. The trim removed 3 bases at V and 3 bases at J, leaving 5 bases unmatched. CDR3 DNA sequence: TGCGCCAGCAGCTCGATAGCGGGGGCGACAGATACGCAGTATTTT. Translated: CASSSIAGATDTQYF.

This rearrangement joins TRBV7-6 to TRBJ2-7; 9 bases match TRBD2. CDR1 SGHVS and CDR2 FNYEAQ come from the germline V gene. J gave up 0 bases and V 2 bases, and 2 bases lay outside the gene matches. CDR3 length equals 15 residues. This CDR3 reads CASSLISGSSYEQYF. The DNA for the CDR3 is TGTGCCAGCAGCTTAATTAGCGGGAGCTCCTACGAGCAGTACTTC.

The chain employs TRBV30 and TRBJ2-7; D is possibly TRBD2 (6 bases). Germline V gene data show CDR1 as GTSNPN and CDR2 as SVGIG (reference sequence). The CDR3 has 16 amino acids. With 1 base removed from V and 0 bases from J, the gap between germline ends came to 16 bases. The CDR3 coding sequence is TGTGCCTGGAGTGCCCCCTGGCCGGGGGACTCCTACGAGCAGTACTTC. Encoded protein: CAWSAPWPGDSYEQYF.

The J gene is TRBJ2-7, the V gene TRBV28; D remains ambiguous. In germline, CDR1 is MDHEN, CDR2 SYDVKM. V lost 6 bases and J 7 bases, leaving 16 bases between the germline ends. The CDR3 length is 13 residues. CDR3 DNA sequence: TGTGCCAGCAGAAAATATAACTCGAGGGAGCAGTACTTC. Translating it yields CASRKYNSREQYF. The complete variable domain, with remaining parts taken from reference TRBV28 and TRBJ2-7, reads DVKVTQSSRYLVKRTGEKVFLECVQDMDHENMFWYRQDPGLGLRLIYFSYDVKMKEKGDIPEGYSVSREKKERFSLILESASTNQTSMYLCASRKYNSREQYFGPGTRLTVT.

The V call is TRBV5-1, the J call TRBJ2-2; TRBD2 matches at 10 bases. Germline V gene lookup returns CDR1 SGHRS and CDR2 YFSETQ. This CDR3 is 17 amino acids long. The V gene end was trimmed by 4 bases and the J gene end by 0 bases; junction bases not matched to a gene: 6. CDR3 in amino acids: CASSLGAGGPNTGELFF. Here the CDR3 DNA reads TGCGCCAGCAGCCTAGGAGCGGGAGGGCCGAACACCGGGGAGCTGTTTTTT.

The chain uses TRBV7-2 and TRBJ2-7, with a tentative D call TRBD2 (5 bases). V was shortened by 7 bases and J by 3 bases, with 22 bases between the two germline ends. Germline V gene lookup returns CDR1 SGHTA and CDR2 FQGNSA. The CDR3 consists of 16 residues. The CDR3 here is CASNQISSAEDYEQYF. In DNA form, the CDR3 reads TGTGCCAGCAACCAGATATCCAGCGCGGAGGACTACGAGCAGTACTTC.

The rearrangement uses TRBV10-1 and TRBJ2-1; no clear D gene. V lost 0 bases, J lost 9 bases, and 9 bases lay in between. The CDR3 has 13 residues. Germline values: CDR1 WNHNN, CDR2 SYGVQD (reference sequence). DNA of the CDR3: TGCGCCAGCAGTGAGTCGATGCGGAGTGAGCAGTTCTTC. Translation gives CASSESMRSEQFF.